One and the same sample provided the 32 T cell receptor beta chains below, sequenced in a study of siplizumab effects on memory and regulatory T cells. Measured with immunoSEQ multiplex PCR; TCRdb has only the in-frame clones, and not every one. Of approximately 100,000 clones in the sample, about 93% were seen once. The material sequenced was non-Treg CD4+ T cells sorted from blood. These receptors were obtained from a human donor in good health.

The chain carries TRBV5-6 and TRBJ2-1; TRBD1 agrees at 11 bases. The CDR3 has 15 residues. Germline values: CDR1 SGHDT, CDR2 YYEEEE. With V trimmed by 2 bases and J by 7 bases, 5 bases remained unmatched. The CDR3 DNA follows: TGTGCCAGCAGCTTCTGGGACAGGGGGACAAATGAGCAGTTCTTC. Its translation is CASSFWDRGTNEQFF.

The chain joins TRBV6-1 to TRBJ2-1; D tentatively fits TRBD1 or TRBD2 (5 bases each). V shed 3 bases and J shed 6 bases, with 9 bases lying between them. This CDR3 region has 13 residues. Germline CDR1 and CDR2: MNHNS and SASEGT. The CDR3 region is CASSEGRLNEQFF. The DNA for the CDR3 is TGTGCCAGCAGTGAGGGACGTCTCAATGAGCAGTTCTTC.

This clone appeared a single time. V is TRBV7-9 and J is TRBJ2-5; 9 bases match TRBD2. The V gene's germline CDR1 is SEHNR and CDR2 FQNEAQ (reference sequence). The length of the CDR3 is 16 residues. The V gene end was trimmed by 6 bases and the J gene end by 5 bases; junction bases not matched to a gene: 13. This CDR3 reads CASRVTLAGIDETQYF. The CDR3, as DNA: TGTGCCAGCAGAGTGACCCTAGCGGGAATCGATGAGACCCAGTACTTC.

V gene TRBV10-1 combines with J gene TRBJ2-6, with D perhaps TRBD2 (6 bases). V was clipped by 1 base and J by 2 bases, with 15 bases between them. This CDR3 region has 18 residues. The germline CDR1 and CDR2 sequences are WNHNN and SYGVQD (reference sequence). This chain's CDR3 is CASSELGCGKAGANVLTF. The CDR3, as DNA: TGCGCCAGCAGTGAGTTGGGCTGCGGGAAGGCTGGGGCCAACGTCCTGACTTTC.

This CDR3 is CASSKDVAGPQETQYF. CDR3 nucleotide sequence: TGCGCCAGCAGCAAGGACGTAGCGGGGCCCCAAGAGACCCAGTACTTC. The chain links TRBV5-1 to TRBJ2-5, with 8 nucleotides matching TRBD2. The CDR3 runs 16 residues. Germline CDR1 is SGHRS and CDR2 is YFSETQ. V dropped 4 bases and J dropped 1; count of bases not matched to a gene: 9. Using reference TRBV5-1 and TRBJ2-5 for the parts outside the CDR3, the full variable domain is KAGVTQTPRYLIKTRGQQVTLSCSPISGHRSVSWYQQTPGQGLQFLFEYFSETQRNKGNFPGRFSGRQFSNSRSEMNVSTLELGDSALYLCASSKDVAGPQETQYFGPGTRLLVL.

The CDR3 bases are TGTGCCAGCAGCTTCGTTCGTAGTCAGCCCCAGCATTTT. Translated: CASSFVRSQPQHF. V usage is TRBV7-8 and J usage is TRBJ1-5; D gene unclear. Germline V gene lookup returns CDR1 SGHVS and CDR2 FQNEAQ. The V gene lost 3 bases and the J gene lost 6 bases, with 9 bases spanning the gap. The CDR3 loop spans 13 amino acids.

The gene calls are TRBV25-1 and TRBJ1-2, with D uncertain. This CDR3 is 12 amino acids long. Germline V gene data show CDR1 as MGHDK and CDR2 as SYGVNS. Trimming pared 1 base from V and 4 bases from J, leaving 4 bases between. In DNA form, the CDR3 reads TGTGCCAGCAGTGAATTTGGCTATGGCTACACCTTC. Residues: CASSEFGYGYTF.

The chain has TRBV12-5 and TRBJ1-2, with 10 bases aligning to TRBD1. The CDR3 covers 15 residues. With 2 bases clipped from V and 3 bases from J, the junction kept 3 bases outside the gene matches. CDR1 and CDR2 (germline): LGHNT, FRNRAP. The CDR3 DNA sequence: TGTGCTAGTGGTTTGCTCGGGACAGGGGACTATGGCTACACCTTC. It is translated as CASGLLGTGDYGYTF.

In DNA, the CDR3 is TGTGCCTGGGGGCGGGGGAGCCGATCTGGCACAGATACGCAGTATTTT. This translates into CAWGRGSRSGTDTQYF. V and J are TRBV30 and TRBJ2-3, with 7 bases matching TRBD2. V was clipped by 5 bases and J by 1 base; unmatched bases: 12. This CDR3 is built from 16 residues. Germline CDR1 and CDR2: GTSNPN and SVGIG (reference sequence).

The chain is built from TRBV6-5 and TRBJ2-7; TRBD1 or TRBD2 may be the D gene (5 bases each). The V end lost 5 bases, the J end lost 2 bases, and 10 bases lay between the germline ends. Germline loops: CDR1 MNHEY, CDR2 SVGAGI. CDR3 size: 13 residues. CDR3 bases: TGTGCCAGCAGTAGGGACGCCACCTACGAGCAGTACTTC. This encodes CASSRDATYEQYF.

The chain is built from TRBV6-1 and TRBJ2-3; 12 bases align to TRBD2. This CDR3 contains 16 residues. CDR1 and CDR2 (germline): MNHNS, SASEGT. J gave up 8 bases and V 3 bases, and 9 bases lay outside the gene matches. CDR3 sequence: CASSDRLAGVLGTQYF. In DNA form, the CDR3 reads TGTGCCAGCAGTGACCGACTAGCGGGAGTTTTAGGTACGCAGTATTTT.

This chain connects TRBV4-1 to TRBJ2-1; the match to TRBD2 covers 8 bases. Trimming at V came to 6 bases and at J to 2 bases, leaving 9 bases not matched to a gene. Germline values: CDR1 MGHRA, CDR2 YSYEKL. CDR3 length equals 16 residues. The DNA of the CDR3 is TGCGCCAGCAGTTTTGAGCGGGAGCCGACCTACAATGAGCAGTTCTTC. This gives the protein CASSFEREPTYNEQFF.

V usage is TRBV18 and J usage is TRBJ2-7, with D perhaps being TRBD1 or TRBD2 (5 bases each). V lost 0 bases and J 2 bases, leaving 11 bases between the germline ends. The CDR3 has 15 amino acids. The germline V gene encodes CDR1 KGHSH and CDR2 LQKENI. CDR3 nucleotides: TGTGCCAGCTCACCACCGGGGCGGGCCACCTACGAGCAGTACTTC. Protein product: CASSPPGRATYEQYF.

J is TRBJ2-7 and V is TRBV29-1; D ambiguous. V shed 4 bases and J shed 2 bases, with 9 bases lying between them. Per germline, CDR1 SQVTM and CDR2 ANQGSEA. This CDR3 is built from 12 residues. CDR3: CSVVTDTYEQYF. CDR3 in DNA: TGCAGCGTTGTTACGGATACCTACGAGCAGTACTTC.

V is TRBV21-1 and J is TRBJ2-7; the table gives TRBD1 as D, unverified against the DNA. TRBV21-1 is annotated as a pseudogene. The CDR3 is made up of 14 amino acids. CDR3 nucleotides: TGTGCCAGCAGCAAGGCAGGGCCCTCCTACGAGCAGTACTTC. Translating it yields CASSKAGPSYEQYF.

J is TRBJ1-3 and V is TRBV9; D not certain. The germline V gene encodes CDR1 SGDLS and CDR2 YYNGEE. The CDR3 extends over 17 amino acids. The V and J ends lost 4 bases and 4 bases respectively, with 21 bases between them. The CDR3 region is CASSKGPSRTGGNTIYF. The CDR3 coding sequence is TGTGCCAGCAGCAAAGGACCTAGCAGGACTGGCGGAAACACCATATATTTT.

This clone has a single count. The CDR3 nucleotides read TGTGCCAGCAGTGACAGCACCTACGAGCAGTACTTC. It is translated as CASSDSTYEQYF. J is TRBJ2-7 and V is TRBV6-4; D is ambiguous. Trimming removed 2 bases at V and 2 bases at J, with 4 bases between. Germline loops: CDR1 MRHNA, CDR2 SNTAGT. The CDR3 covers 12 residues.

This chain connects TRBV19 to TRBJ1-5; maybe TRBD1 (5 bases). The CDR3 runs 13 residues. Germline CDR1 is LNHDA and CDR2 is SQIVND (reference sequence). Trimming took 8 bases from V and 5 from J, leaving 13 bases between them. The CDR3 loop is CASRQTGDQPQHF. The CDR3, as DNA: TGTGCCAGTCGACAGACGGGGGATCAGCCCCAGCATTTT. The full variable domain, in which reference TRBV19 and TRBJ1-5 provide the parts outside the CDR3, is DGGITQSPKYLFRKEGQNVTLSCEQNLNHDAMYWYRQDPGQGLRLIYYSQIVNDFQKGDIAEGYSVSREKKESFPLTVTSAQKNPTAFYLCASRQTGDQPQHFGDGTRLSIL.

This clone was recorded only once. CDR3 in DNA: TGTGCCTGGAGTGGGGGACAGGCCTTGCAGTTCTTC. It codes for CAWSGGQALQFF. The V gene is TRBV30, the J gene TRBJ2-1, with TRBD1 matching 8 bases. This CDR3 spans 12 amino acids. Germline V gene lookup returns CDR1 GTSNPN and CDR2 SVGIG (reference sequence). V lost 1 base and J lost 12; bases outside the gene matches: 5. Based on the CDR3 plus reference TRBV30 and TRBJ2-1, the full variable domain is SQTIHQWPATLVQPVGSPLSLECTVEGTSNPNLYWYRQAAGRGLQLLFYSVGIGQISSEVPQNLSASRPQDRQFILSSKKLLLSDSGFYLCAWSGGQALQFFGPGTRLTVL.

CDR3 DNA sequence: TGTGCCTGGAGTGTACGAAGCAGCGGGATAATGCGCACAGATACGCAGTATTTT. Translating gives CAWSVRSSGIMRTDTQYF. V is TRBV30 and J is TRBJ2-3; 7 nucleotides match TRBD2. V lost 0 bases, J lost 1 base, and 13 bases stayed unmatched. CDR1 and CDR2 (germline): GTSNPN, SVGIG (reference sequence). This CDR3 has 18 residues.

CDR3 bases: TGTGCCAGCGAGGAAGGGCGGGAGACCCAGTACTTC. Translation: CASEEGRETQYF. The chain employs TRBV6-1 and TRBJ2-5; no definite D call. Germline CDR1 MNHNS, CDR2 SASEGT. V was pared by 8 bases and J by 5 bases, with 12 bases between. CDR3 length: 12 amino acids.

The genes are TRBV5-8 and TRBJ1-1, with D unclear. The V and J ends lost 7 bases and 0 bases respectively, with 10 bases between them. Germline V CDR1 and CDR2: SGHTS, YDEGEE. The CDR3 spans 13 residues. The CDR3: CASGQRMNTEAFF. The CDR3 nucleotides are TGTGCCAGCGGGCAGCGAATGAACACTGAAGCTTTCTTT.

The rearrangement joins TRBV6-5 to TRBJ2-1; D may be TRBD1 or TRBD2 (5 bases each). Trimming pared 2 bases from V and 0 bases from J, leaving 8 bases between. CDR3 length equals 15 residues. In germline, CDR1 is MNHEY, CDR2 SVGAGI. The CDR3 protein is CASSYGGFSYNEQFF. CDR3 DNA sequence: TGTGCCAGCAGTTACGGGGGATTCTCCTACAATGAGCAGTTCTTC.

Only one count was recorded for this clone. The chain joins TRBV6-1 to TRBJ1-3; no clear D gene. Trimming pared 0 bases from V and 0 bases from J, leaving 6 bases between. The CDR3 has 15 amino acids. Germline-derived CDR1 and CDR2 are MNHNS and SASEGT. CDR3: CASSEAATSGNTIYF. In DNA, the CDR3 is TGTGCCAGCAGTGAAGCGGCTACCTCTGGAAACACCATATATTTT.

V gene TRBV5-1 combines with J gene TRBJ2-4; maybe TRBD1 (6 bases). This CDR3 has 14 amino acids. CDR1 is SGHRS and CDR2 is YFSETQ in the germline V gene. Trimming left V 4 bases short and J 4 bases short, with 12 bases between. The CDR3 sequence: CASSPETGKNIQYF. In DNA form, the CDR3 reads TGCGCCAGCAGCCCCGAAACAGGGAAAAACATTCAGTACTTC.

This chain connects TRBV19 to TRBJ2-7; D is perhaps TRBD1 (6 bases). CDR1 LNHDA and CDR2 SQIVND come from the germline V gene (reference sequence). Trimming removed 8 bases at V and 4 bases at J, with 15 bases between. There are 13 residues in the CDR3. As DNA, the CDR3 is TGTGCCAGTGGAACACAGGGCGTTTACGAGCAGTACTTC. It encodes CASGTQGVYEQYF.

The chain links TRBV21-1 to TRBJ1-2. TRBV21-1 is a recognized pseudogene. The CDR3 contains 15 residues. Here the CDR3 reads CASSKAGGGSYGYTF. CDR3 nucleotide sequence: TGTGCCAGCAGCAAAGCGGGAGGGGGCAGCTATGGCTACACCTTC.

This rearrangement joins TRBV9 to TRBJ2-3, with 8 bases aligning to TRBD2. CDR3 length: 18 amino acids. With 3 bases clipped from V and 0 bases from J, the junction kept 12 bases outside the gene matches. Germline CDR1 and CDR2: SGDLS and YYNGEE. The CDR3 sequence: CASSAPIGGRTSTDTQYF. CDR3 DNA sequence: TGTGCCAGCAGCGCGCCCATAGGCGGGAGGACTAGCACAGATACGCAGTATTTT.

V usage is TRBV27 and J usage is TRBJ2-7; D is perhaps TRBD1 (8 bases). The CDR3 consists of 15 residues. CDR1 and CDR2 (germline): MNHEY, SMNVEV (reference sequence). V was pared by 6 bases and J by 1 base, with 16 bases between. The chain's CDR3 is CASRKQGGGSYEQYF. For the CDR3, the DNA is TGTGCCAGCAGAAAACAGGGGGGAGGGTCCTACGAGCAGTACTTC.

V and J are TRBV9 and TRBJ2-3; TRBD2 agrees at 7 bases. This CDR3 has 18 residues. V lost 0 bases and J lost 0; bases outside the gene matches: 10. CDR1 and CDR2 (germline): SGDLS, YYNGEE. The CDR3 region has the DNA TGTGCCAGCAGCGTAGGTTGGGGAGGGGACCCTAGCACAGATACGCAGTATTTT. Amino acid sequence: CASSVGWGGDPSTDTQYF. The variable domain in full, with the rest retrieved from reference TRBV9 and TRBJ2-3, is DSGVTQTPKHLITATGQRVTLRCSPRSGDLSVYWYQQSLDQGLQFLIQYYNGEERAKGNILERFSAQQFPDLHSELNLSSLELGDSALYFCASSVGWGGDPSTDTQYFGPGTRLTVL.

The genes are TRBV27 and TRBJ1-5; possible D gene TRBD1, 5 bases. The CDR3 contains 15 residues. V gave up 5 bases and J gave up 6 bases, with 17 bases separating them. Per the germline V gene, CDR1 is MNHEY and CDR2 is SMNVEV (reference sequence). The CDR3 is CASSARDPSSQPQHF. The CDR3 bases are TGTGCCAGCAGTGCCCGGGACCCGAGTAGTCAGCCCCAGCATTTT.

This chain's CDR3 is CASSLDPWMNTEAFF. CDR3 DNA: TGTGCCAGCAGCTTGGATCCGTGGATGAACACTGAAGCTTTCTTT. This chain connects TRBV5-5 to TRBJ1-1; no clear D. The CDR3 has 15 residues. Germline V gene lookup returns CDR1 SGHKS and CDR2 YYEKEE (reference sequence). Trimming removed 0 bases from V and 0 bases from J, with 9 bases in between.